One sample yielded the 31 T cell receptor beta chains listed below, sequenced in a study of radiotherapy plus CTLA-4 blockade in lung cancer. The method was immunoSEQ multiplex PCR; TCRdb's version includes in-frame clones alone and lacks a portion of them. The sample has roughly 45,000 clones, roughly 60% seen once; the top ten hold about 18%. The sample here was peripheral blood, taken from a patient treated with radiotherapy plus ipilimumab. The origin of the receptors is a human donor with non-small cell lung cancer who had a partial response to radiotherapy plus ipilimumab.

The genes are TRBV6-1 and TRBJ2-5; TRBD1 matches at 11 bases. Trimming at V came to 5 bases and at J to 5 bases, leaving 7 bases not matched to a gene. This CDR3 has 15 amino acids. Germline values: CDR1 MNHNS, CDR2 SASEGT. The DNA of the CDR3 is TGTGCCAGCAGTACAGGACAGGGGGCATGGGAGACCCAGTACTTC. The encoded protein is CASSTGQGAWETQYF.

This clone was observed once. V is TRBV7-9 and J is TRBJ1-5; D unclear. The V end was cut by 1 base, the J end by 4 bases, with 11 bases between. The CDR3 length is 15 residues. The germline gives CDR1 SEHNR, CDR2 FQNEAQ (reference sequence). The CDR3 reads CASSLGASNNQPQHF. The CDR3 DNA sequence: TGTGCCAGCAGCTTAGGGGCAAGTAATAATCAGCCCCAGCATTTT.

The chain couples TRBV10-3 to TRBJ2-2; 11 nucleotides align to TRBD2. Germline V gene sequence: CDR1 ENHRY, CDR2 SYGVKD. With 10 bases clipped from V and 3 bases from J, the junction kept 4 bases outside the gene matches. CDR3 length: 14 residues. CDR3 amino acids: CATQGLADTGELFF. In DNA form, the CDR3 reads TGTGCCACCCAGGGACTAGCGGACACCGGGGAGCTGTTTTTT.

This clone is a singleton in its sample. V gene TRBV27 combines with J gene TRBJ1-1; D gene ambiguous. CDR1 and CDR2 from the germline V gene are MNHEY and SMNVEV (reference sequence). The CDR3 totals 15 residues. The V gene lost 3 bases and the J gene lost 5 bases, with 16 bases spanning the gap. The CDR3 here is CASSLTPGLSTEAFF. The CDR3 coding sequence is TGTGCCAGCAGTTTGACACCCGGACTGTCGACTGAAGCTTTCTTT.

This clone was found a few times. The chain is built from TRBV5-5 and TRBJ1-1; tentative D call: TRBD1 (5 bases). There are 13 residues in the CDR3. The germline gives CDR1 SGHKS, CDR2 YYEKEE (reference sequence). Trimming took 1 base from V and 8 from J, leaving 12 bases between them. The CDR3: CASSLSGGLEAFF. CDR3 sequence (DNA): TGTGCCAGCAGCTTGTCGGGGGGTCTGGAAGCTTTCTTT.

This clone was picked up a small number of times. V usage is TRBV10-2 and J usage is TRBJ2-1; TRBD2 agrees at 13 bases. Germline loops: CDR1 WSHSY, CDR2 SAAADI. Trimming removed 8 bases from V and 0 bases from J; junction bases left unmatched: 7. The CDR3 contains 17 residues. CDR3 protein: CASLGTSGISSYNEQFF. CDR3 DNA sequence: TGCGCCAGCCTCGGGACTAGCGGGATCAGCTCCTACAATGAGCAGTTCTTC.

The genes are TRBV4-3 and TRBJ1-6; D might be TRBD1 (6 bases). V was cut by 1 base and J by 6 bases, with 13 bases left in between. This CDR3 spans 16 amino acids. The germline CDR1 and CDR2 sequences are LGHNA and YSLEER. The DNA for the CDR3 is TGCGCCAGCAGCCAAGTGGCAGGGACAATTAATTCACCCCTCCACTTT. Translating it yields CASSQVAGTINSPLHF.

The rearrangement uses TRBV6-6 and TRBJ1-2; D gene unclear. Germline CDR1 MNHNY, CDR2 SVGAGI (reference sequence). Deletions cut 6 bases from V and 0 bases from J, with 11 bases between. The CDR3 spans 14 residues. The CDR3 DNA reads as TGTGCCAGCAGGCTAGACCGGACTAACTATGGCTACACCTTC. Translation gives CASRLDRTNYGYTF.

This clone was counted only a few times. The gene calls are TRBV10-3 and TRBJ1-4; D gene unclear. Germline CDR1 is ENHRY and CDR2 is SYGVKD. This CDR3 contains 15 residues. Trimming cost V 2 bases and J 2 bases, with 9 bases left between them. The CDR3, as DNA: TGTGCCATCAGTGAGGACGTGAGGACTAATGAAAAACTGTTTTTT. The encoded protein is CAISEDVRTNEKLFF.

For the CDR3, the DNA is TGTGCCAGCAGCTTAGCGGACAGGGAGGTTGGGCAGTACTTC. Its translation: CASSLADREVGQYF. V usage is TRBV7-2 and J usage is TRBJ2-7; 8 bases line up with TRBD1. This CDR3 is 14 amino acids long. J was trimmed by 9 bases and V by 0 bases; bases with no gene match: 7. Germline-derived CDR1 and CDR2 are SGHTA and FQGNSA.

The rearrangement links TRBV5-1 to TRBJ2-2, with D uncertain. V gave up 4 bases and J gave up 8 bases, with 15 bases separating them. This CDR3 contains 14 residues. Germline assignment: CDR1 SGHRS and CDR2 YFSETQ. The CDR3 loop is CASSREPVGGELFF. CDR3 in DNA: TGCGCCAGCAGCCGTGAACCCGTCGGGGGGGAGCTGTTTTTT.

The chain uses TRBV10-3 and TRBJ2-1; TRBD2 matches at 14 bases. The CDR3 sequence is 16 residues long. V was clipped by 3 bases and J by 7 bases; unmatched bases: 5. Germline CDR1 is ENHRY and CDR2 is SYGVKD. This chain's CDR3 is CAISDRLAGGWNEQFF. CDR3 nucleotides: TGTGCCATCAGTGACAGACTAGCGGGGGGGTGGAATGAGCAGTTCTTC.

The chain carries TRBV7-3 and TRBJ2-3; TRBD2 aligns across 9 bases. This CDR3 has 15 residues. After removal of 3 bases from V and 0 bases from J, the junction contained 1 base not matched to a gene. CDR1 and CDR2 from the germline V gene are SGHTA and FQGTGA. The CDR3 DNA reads TGTGCCAGCAGCTTTCTAGCGGGAAGCACAGATACGCAGTATTTT. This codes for CASSFLAGSTDTQYF.

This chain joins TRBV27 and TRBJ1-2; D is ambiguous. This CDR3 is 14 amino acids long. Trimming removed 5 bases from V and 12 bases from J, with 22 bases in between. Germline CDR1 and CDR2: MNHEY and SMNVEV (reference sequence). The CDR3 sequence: CASSPRGHLGFNTF. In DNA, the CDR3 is TGTGCCAGCAGTCCGAGAGGGCATTTGGGTTTCAACACCTTC.

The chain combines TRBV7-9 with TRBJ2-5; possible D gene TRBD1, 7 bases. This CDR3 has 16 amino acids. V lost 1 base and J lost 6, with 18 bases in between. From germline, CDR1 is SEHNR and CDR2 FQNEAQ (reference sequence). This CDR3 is CASSLEGRGVVKTQYF. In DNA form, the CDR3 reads TGTGCCAGCAGCTTAGAGGGCAGGGGGGTTGTGAAGACCCAGTACTTC.

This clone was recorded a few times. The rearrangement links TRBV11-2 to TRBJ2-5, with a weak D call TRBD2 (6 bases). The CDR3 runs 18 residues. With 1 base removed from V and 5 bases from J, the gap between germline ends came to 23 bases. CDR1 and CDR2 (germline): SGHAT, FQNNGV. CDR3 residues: CASSLVDAGTGGFETQYF. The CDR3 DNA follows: TGTGCCAGCAGCTTAGTTGATGCCGGGACCGGGGGTTTCGAGACCCAGTACTTC.

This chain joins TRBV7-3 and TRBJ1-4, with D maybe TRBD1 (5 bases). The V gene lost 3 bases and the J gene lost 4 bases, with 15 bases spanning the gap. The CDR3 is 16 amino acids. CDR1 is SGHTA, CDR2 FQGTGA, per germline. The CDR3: CASSLMGLQDNEKLFF. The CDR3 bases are TGTGCCAGCAGCTTGATGGGACTGCAGGATAATGAAAAACTGTTTTTT. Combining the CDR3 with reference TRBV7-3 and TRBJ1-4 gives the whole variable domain GAGVSQTPSNKVTEKGKYVELRCDPISGHTALYWYRQSLGQGPEFLIYFQGTGAADDSGLPNDRFFAVRPEGSVSTLKIQRTERGDSAVYLCASSLMGLQDNEKLFFGSGTQLSVL.

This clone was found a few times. The CDR3 sequence: CAWSVLGGARYEQYF. CDR3 nucleotide sequence: TGTGCCTGGAGTGTACTCGGGGGGGCGCGGTACGAGCAGTACTTC. The gene calls are TRBV30 and TRBJ2-7, with 8 bases aligning to TRBD2. From germline, CDR1 is GTSNPN and CDR2 SVGIG (reference sequence). CDR3 length: 15 residues. V lost 0 bases, J lost 4 bases, and 8 bases stayed unmatched.

CDR3 sequence: CAWKGQGGLLWGYTF. The CDR3, as DNA: TGTGCCTGGAAGGGACAGGGGGGGTTATTGTGGGGCTACACCTTC. The chain links TRBV30 to TRBJ1-2; 11 bases are a match to TRBD1. Trimming took 4 bases from V and 8 from J; bases not matched to a gene: 12. This CDR3 comprises 15 residues. The germline CDR1 and CDR2 sequences are GTSNPN and SVGIG (reference sequence).

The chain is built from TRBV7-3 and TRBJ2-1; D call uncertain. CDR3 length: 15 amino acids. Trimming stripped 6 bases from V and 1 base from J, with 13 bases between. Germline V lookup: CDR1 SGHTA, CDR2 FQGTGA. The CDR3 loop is CASSWAPRSYNEQFF. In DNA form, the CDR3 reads TGTGCCAGCAGTTGGGCCCCCAGGTCCTACAATGAGCAGTTCTTC.

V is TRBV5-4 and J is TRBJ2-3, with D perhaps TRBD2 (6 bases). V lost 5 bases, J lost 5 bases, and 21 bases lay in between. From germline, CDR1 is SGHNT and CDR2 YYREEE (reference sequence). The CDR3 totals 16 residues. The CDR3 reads CASSSLTRGYGDTQYF. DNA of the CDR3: TGTGCCAGCAGTTCCCTTACGCGGGGCTATGGAGATACGCAGTATTTT.

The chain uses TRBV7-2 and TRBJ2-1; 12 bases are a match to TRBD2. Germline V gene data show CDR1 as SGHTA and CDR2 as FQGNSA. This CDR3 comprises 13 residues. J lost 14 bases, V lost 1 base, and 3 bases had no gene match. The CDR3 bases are TGTGCCAGCAGCTTAGGGCTAGCGGGGGGGGAGTTCTTC. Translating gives CASSLGLAGGEFF. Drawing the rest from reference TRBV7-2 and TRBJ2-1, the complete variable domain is GAGVSQSPSNKVTEKGKDVELRCDPISGHTALYWYRQSLGQGLEFLIYFQGNSAPDKSGLPSDRFSAERTGGSVSTLTIQRTQQEDSAVYLCASSLGLAGGEFFGPGTRLTVL.

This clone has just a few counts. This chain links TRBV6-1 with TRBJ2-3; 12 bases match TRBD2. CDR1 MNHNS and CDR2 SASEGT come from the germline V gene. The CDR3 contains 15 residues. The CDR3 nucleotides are TGTGCTGCTAGCGGGGGGGCCAGGTGGTCAGATACGCAGTATTTT. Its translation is CAASGGARWSDTQYF.

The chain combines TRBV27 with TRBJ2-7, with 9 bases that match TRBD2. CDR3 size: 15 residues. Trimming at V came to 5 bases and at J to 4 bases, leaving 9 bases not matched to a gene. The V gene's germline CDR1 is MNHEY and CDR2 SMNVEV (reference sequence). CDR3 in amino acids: CASSPRASGDYEQYF. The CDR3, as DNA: TGTGCCAGCAGTCCCAGGGCTAGCGGGGATTACGAGCAGTACTTC.

The DNA for the CDR3 is TGTGCCGGACGCTCCCTGACGGACACTGGAAACACCATATATTTT. Protein product: CAGRSLTDTGNTIYF. This rearrangement joins TRBV6-6 to TRBJ1-3; D is possibly TRBD1 (5 bases). V shed 11 bases and J shed 2 bases, with 19 bases lying between them. CDR3 size: 15 residues. Looked up from germline, CDR1 is MNHNY and CDR2 is SVGAGI (reference sequence).

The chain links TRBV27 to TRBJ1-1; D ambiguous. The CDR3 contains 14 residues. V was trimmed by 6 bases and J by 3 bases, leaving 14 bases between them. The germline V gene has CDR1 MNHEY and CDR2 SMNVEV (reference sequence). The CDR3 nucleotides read TGTGCCAGCAGCGGAGGCGTTGGGTACACTGAAGCTTTCTTT. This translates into CASSGGVGYTEAFF.

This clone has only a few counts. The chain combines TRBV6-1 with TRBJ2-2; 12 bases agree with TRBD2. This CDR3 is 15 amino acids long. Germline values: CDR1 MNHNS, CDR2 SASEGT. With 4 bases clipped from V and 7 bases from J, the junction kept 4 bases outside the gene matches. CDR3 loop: CASSGLAGVDGELFF. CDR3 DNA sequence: TGTGCCAGCAGTGGACTAGCGGGAGTCGACGGGGAGCTGTTTTTT.

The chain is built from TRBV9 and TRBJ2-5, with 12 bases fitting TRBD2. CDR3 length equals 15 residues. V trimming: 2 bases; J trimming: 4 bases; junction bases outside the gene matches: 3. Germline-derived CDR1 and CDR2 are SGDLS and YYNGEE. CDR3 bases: TGTGCCAGCAGCGTGGAGACTAGCGGGAGAGAGACCCAGTACTTC. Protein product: CASSVETSGRETQYF.

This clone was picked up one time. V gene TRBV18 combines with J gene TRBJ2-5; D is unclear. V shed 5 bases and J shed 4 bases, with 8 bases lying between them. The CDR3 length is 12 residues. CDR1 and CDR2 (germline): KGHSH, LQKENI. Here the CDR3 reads CASSSGRETQYF. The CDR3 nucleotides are TGTGCCAGCTCATCGGGTAGAGAGACCCAGTACTTC.

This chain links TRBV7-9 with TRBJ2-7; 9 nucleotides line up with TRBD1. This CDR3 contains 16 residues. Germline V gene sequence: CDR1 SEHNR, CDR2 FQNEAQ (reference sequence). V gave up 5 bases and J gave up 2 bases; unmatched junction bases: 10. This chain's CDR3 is CASSPPSGTGPYEQYF. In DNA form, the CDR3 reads TGTGCCAGCAGCCCCCCCTCCGGGACAGGGCCCTACGAGCAGTACTTC.

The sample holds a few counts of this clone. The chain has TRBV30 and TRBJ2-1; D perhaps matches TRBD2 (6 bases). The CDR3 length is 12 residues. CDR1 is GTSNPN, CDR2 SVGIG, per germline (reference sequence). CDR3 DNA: TGTGCGCGAAGGGGACTTTACAATGAGCAGTTCTTC. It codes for CARRGLYNEQFF.